Below, one T cell receptor (beta chain) is given with its context. The sample originates from a study of control samples from healthy donors and cancer patients. TCRdb's copy holds only in-frame clones and misses some; the assay was immunoSEQ multiplex PCR. Of some 90,000 clones listed, around 90% are singletons. CDR3 length: 15 residues. The germline CDR1 and CDR2 sequences are ENHRY and SYGVKD. The trim removed 8 bases at V and 0 bases at J, leaving 2 bases unmatched. V is TRBV10-3 and J is TRBJ2-2; 11 nucleotides align to TRBD2. Source material: blood. This clonotype was obtained from a woman aged 55 to 70 in good health. CDR3 loop: CAISSGGTNTGELFF. CDR3 sequence (DNA): TGTGCCATCTCTAGCGGGGGGACGAACACCGGGGAGCTGTTTTTT.